This T cell receptor beta chain was found in a study of cytotoxic CD8 clonotypes in ibrutinib-treated CLL (dated by TCRdb to about 2021). Context from the whole study: In this cohort, some 14 patients were treatment-naive and roughly 10 were relapsed/refractory, while around 18 had unmutated IGHV. Samples at response were collected after a median of around twelve months of treatment, with a range of roughly 6 to 40 months. Longitudinal samples were obtainable from 26 of the 86 participants in the trial. Cryopreserved peripheral blood mononuclear cells were obtained before treatment, at response, and at either sustained remission or disease progression. Partial responses were observed in roughly 24 patients and complete responses in 2; after a median follow-up of 68 months, remission was maintained in roughly 15 patients and progression was observed in approximately 12. An average of roughly 270,000 productive templates and about 100,000 productive rearrangements was obtained per sample. All remission and progressive disease samples were collected while patients were still receiving ibrutinib.

What the study reported, not specific to this receptor: Public clonotypes were rare and either contracted or stayed stable during treatment, and the rise in clonality at ibrutinib response reflected the expansion of private clonotypes. At baseline, clonality was higher than in age-matched healthy donors and showed a strong correlation with circulating CD8+ T-cell counts. Clonality increased at ibrutinib response, stayed stable in sustained remission, and fell back toward baseline at progression. Lymph node repertoires were not examined, and the timing of sampling was not matched between patients in sustained remission and those whose disease progressed.

Including the terminal cysteine and phenylalanine, the CDR3 comprises 12 residues. This entry keeps only the CDR3 DNA: 36 bases, framed from base 1. V is pared back by 2 bases and J by 10 bases, with 11 bases lying between the germline termini. As encoded in the germline V gene, CDR1 is KGHSH while CDR2 is LQKENI. On a MiSeq, deep resolution sequencing aimed for a depth between 1 in 1 million and 1 in 200,000 T cells, with each clonotype covered roughly 10x on average. The immunoSEQ hsTCRB Kit was used to generate the TCR beta libraries. The study's own analysis went as follows. Data were analyzed with ImmunoSEQ Data Assistant and ImmunoSEQ Analyzer, with V, D and J genes assigned per IMGT definitions. Clonality was computed as one minus normalized Shannon entropy of productive rearrangement frequencies, ranging from 0 to 1. Only overrepresented clonotypes making up at least 0.05% of the repertoire of each patient were included in the public clonotype analysis. Fewer than 15 age-matched healthy donor repertoires from immuneACCESS served as clonality controls. TCRdb's version of the immuneACCESS table is confined to in-frame rearrangements and falls short of the full clone set. An unresolved V gene accounts for under half of the shortfall where checked; the remainder is of unknown origin. The V and J calls and the clone size are those of that table, but D and trimming were determined from the DNA. Across this sample there are approximately 70,000 clones, with about 84% seen only once. The ten most abundant clones make up roughly 8% of the sample.

Comments on this clone: Its antigen remains unidentified. Per-base quality was not reported, and no clone a single base away is much larger than it.

This sample's time point label indicates: progressive disease on ibrutinib. Approximately 2 micrograms of genomic DNA were extracted from cryopreserved PBMCs for TCR beta library preparation. Longitudinal blood samples from CLL patients on ibrutinib monotherapy underwent high-throughput TCR beta sequencing. The patients took part in an open-label, single-center phase 2 trial of ibrutinib monotherapy. The input for sequencing was PBMCs, taken at disease progression, from a patient treated with ibrutinib. The sequence derives from a human donor with chronic lymphocytic leukemia. Recombination connected TRBV18 to TRBJ1-1; TRBD1 is possibly the D segment (5 matching bases). The DNA sequence is TGTGCCAGCTCACCAACGGGGGAACCAGCTTTCTTT. It encodes CASSPTGEPAFF.